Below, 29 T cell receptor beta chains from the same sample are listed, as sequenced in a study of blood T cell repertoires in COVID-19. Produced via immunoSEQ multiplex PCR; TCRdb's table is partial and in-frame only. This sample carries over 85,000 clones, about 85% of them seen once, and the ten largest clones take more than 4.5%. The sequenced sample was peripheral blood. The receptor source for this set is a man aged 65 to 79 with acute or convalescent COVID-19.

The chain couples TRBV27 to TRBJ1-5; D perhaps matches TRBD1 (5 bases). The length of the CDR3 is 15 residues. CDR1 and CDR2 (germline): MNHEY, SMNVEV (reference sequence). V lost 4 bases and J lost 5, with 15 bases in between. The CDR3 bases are TGTGCCAGCAGTTCGGGACTCCTAGGCGATCAGCCCCAGCATTTT. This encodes CASSSGLLGDQPQHF.

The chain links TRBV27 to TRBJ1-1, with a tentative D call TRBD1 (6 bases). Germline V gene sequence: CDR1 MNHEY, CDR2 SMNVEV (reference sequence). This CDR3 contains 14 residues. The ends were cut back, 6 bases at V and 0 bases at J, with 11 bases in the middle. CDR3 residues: CASSLTGLNTEAFF. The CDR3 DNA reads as TGTGCCAGCAGCCTGACAGGATTGAACACTGAAGCTTTCTTT.

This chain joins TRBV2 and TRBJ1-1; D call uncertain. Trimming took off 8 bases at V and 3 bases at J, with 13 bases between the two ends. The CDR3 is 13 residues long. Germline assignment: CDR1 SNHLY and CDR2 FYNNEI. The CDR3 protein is CASYGVRDTEAFF. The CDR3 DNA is TGTGCCAGCTACGGGGTGAGGGACACTGAAGCTTTCTTT.

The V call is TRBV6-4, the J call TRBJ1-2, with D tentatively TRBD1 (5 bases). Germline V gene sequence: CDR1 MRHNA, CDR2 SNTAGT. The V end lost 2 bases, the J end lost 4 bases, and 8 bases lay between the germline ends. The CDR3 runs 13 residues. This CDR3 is CASSDPGGYGYTF. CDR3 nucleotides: TGTGCCAGCAGTGACCCCGGGGGCTATGGCTACACCTTC.

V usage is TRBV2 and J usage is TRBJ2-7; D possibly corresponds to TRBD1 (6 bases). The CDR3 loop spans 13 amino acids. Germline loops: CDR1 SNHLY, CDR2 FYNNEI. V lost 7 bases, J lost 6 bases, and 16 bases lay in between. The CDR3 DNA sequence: TGTGCCAGCATTTGGCAGGGGCCCGGCGAGCAGTACTTC. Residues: CASIWQGPGEQYF. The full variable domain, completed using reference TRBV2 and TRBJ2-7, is EPEVTQTPSHQVTQMGQEVILRCVPISNHLYFYWYRQILGQKVEFLVSFYNNEISEKSEIFDDQFSVERPDGSNFTLKIRSTKLEDSAMYFCASIWQGPGEQYFGPGTRLTVT.

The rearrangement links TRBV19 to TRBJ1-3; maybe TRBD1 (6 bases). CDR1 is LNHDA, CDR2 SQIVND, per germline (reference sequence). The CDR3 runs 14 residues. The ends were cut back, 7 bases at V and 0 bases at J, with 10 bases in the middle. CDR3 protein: CASKKGDSGNTIYF. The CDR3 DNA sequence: TGTGCCAGTAAGAAGGGGGACTCTGGAAACACCATATATTTT.

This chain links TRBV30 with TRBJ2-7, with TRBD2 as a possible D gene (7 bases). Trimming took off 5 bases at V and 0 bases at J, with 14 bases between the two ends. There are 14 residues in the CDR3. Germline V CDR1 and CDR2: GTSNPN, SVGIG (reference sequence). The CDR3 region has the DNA TGTGCCTGGGAGGAGGGGGGGGTCTCCTACGAGCAGTACTTC. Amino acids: CAWEEGGVSYEQYF.

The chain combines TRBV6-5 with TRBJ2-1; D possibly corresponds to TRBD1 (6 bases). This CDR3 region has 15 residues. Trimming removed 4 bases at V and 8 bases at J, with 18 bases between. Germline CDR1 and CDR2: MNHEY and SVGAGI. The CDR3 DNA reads TGTGCCAGCAGTTGGGGGCGCAAAGACGTCCATGAGCAGTTCTTC. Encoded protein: CASSWGRKDVHEQFF.

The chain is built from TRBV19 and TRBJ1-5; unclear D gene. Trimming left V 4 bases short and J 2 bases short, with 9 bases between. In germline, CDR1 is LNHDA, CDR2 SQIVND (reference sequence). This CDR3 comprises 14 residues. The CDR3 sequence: CASSKWRGNQPQHF. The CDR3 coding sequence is TGTGCCAGTAGTAAGTGGAGGGGCAATCAGCCCCAGCATTTT.

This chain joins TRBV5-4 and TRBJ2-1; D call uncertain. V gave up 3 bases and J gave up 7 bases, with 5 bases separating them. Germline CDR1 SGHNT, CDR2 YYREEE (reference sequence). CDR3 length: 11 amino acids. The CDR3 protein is CASSSLNEQFF. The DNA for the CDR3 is TGTGCCAGCAGCTCACTGAATGAGCAGTTCTTC.

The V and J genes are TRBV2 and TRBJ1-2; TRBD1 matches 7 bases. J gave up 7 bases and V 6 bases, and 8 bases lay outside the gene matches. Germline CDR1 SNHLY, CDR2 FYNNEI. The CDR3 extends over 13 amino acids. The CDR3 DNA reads TGTGCCAGCAGCCCGCAGGGGGATGTTGGCTACACCTTC. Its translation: CASSPQGDVGYTF.

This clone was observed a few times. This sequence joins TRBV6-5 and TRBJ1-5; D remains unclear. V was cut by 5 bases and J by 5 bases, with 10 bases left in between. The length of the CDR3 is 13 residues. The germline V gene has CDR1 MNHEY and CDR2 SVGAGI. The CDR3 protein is CASSITGDQPQHF. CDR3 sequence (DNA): TGTGCCAGCAGTATAACGGGTGATCAGCCCCAGCATTTT.

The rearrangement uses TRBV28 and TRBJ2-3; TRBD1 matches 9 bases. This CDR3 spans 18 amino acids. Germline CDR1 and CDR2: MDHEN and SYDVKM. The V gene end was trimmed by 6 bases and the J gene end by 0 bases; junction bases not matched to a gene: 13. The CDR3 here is CASSRPPGQGMSTDTQYF. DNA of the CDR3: TGTGCCAGCAGCCGCCCCCCGGGACAGGGTATGAGCACAGATACGCAGTATTTT.

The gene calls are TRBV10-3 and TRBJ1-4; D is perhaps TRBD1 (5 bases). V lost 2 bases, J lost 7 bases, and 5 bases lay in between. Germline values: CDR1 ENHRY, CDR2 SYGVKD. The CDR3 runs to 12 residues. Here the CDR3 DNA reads TGTGCCATCAGTGAGGACAGTGAAAAACTGTTTTTT. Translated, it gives CAISEDSEKLFF.

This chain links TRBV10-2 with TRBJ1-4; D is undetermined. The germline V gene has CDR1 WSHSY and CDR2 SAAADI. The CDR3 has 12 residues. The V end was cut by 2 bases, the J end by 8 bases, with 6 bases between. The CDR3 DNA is TGCGCCAGCAGTGAGGCCGGGGAAAAACTGTTTTTT. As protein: CASSEAGEKLFF.

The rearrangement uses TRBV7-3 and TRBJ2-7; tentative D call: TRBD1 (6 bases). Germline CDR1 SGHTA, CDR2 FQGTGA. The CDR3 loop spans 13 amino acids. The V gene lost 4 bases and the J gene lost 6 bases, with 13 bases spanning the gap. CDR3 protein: CASSSYPGVEQYF. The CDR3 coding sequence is TGTGCCAGCAGCTCGTACCCAGGGGTCGAGCAGTACTTC.

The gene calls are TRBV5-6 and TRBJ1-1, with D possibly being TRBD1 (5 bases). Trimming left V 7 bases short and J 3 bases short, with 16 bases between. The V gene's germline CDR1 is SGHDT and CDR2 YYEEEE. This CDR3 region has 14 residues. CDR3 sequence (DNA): TGTGCCAGCCAACAGGTGAGGAGATACACTGAAGCTTTCTTT. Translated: CASQQVRRYTEAFF.

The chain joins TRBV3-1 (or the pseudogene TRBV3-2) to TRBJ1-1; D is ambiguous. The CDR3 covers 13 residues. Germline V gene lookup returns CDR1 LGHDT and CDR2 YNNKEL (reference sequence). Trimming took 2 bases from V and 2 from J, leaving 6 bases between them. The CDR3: CASSQTPNTEAFF. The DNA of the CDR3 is TGTGCCAGCAGCCAAACACCAAACACTGAAGCTTTCTTT.

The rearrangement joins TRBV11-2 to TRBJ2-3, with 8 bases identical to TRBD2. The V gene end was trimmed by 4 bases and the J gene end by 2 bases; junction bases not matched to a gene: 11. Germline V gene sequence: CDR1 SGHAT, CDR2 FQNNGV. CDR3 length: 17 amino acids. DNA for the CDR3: TGTGCCAGCAGCTCTCGGGGCGGGGGGCTTTCCACAGATACGCAGTATTTT. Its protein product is CASSSRGGGLSTDTQYF.

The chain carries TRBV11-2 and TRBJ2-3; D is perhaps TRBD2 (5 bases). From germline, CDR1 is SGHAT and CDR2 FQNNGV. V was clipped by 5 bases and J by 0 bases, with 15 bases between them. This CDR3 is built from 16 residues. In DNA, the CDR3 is TGTGCCAGCAGCCCCGACGGACGGAGGAGCACAGATACGCAGTATTTT. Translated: CASSPDGRRSTDTQYF.

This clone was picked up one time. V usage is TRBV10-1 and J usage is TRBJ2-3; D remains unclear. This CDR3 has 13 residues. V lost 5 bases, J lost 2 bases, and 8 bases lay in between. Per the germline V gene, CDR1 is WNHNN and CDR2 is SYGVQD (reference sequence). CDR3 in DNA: TGCGCCAGCAGTATGGCATCCACAGATACGCAGTATTTT. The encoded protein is CASSMASTDTQYF.

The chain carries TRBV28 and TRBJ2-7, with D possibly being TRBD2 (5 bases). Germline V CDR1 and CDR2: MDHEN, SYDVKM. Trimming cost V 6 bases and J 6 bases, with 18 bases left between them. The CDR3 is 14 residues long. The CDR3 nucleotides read TGTGCCAGCAGGTCGCTGGCTAGCTCTGGCGAGCAGTACTTC. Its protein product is CASRSLASSGEQYF.

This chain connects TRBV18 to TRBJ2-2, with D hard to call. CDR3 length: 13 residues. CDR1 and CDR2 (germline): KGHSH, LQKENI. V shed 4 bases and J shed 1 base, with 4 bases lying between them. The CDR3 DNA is TGTGCCAGCTCACAGCAGAACACCGGGGAGCTGTTTTTT. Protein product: CASSQQNTGELFF.

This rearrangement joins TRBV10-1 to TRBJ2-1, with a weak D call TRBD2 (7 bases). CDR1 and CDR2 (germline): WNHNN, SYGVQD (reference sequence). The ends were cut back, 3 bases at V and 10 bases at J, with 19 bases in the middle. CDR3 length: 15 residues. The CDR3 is CASSEIGGARSEQFF. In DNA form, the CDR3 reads TGCGCCAGCAGTGAAATTGGGGGGGCCCGAAGCGAGCAGTTCTTC.

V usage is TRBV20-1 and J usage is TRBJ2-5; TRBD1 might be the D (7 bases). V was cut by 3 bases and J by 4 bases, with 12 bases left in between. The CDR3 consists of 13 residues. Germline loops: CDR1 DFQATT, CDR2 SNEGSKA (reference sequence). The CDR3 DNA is TGCAGTGCTAGTGGAGGGGGCGGAGAGACCCAGTACTTC. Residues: CSASGGGGETQYF.

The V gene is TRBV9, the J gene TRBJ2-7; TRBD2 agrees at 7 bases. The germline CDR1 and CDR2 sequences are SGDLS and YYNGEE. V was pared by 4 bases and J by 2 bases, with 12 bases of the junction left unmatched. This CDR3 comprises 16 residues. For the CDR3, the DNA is TGTGCCAGCAGCCCCCGGGACGGACTAGGGCCCTACGAGCAGTACTTC. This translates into CASSPRDGLGPYEQYF. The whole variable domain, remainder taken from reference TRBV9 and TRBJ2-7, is DSGVTQTPKHLITATGQRVTLRCSPRSGDLSVYWYQQSLDQGLQFLIQYYNGEERAKGNILERFSAQQFPDLHSELNLSSLELGDSALYFCASSPRDGLGPYEQYFGPGTRLTVT.

Here the CDR3 DNA reads TGTGCCAGCACCGACGGGGGCCAGGGGGAATATGGCTACACCTTC. This translates into CASTDGGQGEYGYTF. The chain carries TRBV6-5 and TRBJ1-2; 7 bases line up with TRBD1. This CDR3 contains 15 residues. The J segment lost 5 bases and the V segment lost 7 bases, leaving 13 bases of the junction unmatched. Germline CDR1 is MNHEY and CDR2 is SVGAGI.

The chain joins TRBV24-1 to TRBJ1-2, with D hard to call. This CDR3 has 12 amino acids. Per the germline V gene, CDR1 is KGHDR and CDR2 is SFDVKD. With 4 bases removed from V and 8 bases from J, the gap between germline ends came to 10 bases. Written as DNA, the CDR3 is TGTGCCACCAGTGACGCAGGTAACGGCTACACCTTC. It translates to CATSDAGNGYTF.

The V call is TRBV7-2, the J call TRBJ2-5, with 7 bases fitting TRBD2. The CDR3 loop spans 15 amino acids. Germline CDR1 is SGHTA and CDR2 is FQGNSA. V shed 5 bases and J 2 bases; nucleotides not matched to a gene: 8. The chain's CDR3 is CASSTRGGVQETQYF. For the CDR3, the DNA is TGTGCCAGCAGCACCCGTGGGGGGGTACAAGAGACCCAGTACTTC.